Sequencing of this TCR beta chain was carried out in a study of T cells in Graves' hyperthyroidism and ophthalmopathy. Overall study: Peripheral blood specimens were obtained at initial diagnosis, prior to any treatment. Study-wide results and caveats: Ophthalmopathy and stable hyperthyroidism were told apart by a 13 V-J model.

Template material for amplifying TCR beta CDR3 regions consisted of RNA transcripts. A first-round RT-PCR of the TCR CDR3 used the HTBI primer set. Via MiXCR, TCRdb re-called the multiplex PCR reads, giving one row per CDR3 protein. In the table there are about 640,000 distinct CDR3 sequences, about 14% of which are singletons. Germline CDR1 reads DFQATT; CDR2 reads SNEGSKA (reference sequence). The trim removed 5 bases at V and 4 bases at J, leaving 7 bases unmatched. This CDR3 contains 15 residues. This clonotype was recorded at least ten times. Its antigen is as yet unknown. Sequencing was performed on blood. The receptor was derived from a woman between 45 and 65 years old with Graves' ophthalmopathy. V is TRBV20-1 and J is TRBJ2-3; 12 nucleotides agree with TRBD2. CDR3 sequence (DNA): TGCAGTGCTGGGAGACTAGCGGGAGATCCAGATACGCAGTATTTT. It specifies CSAGRLAGDPDTQYF.